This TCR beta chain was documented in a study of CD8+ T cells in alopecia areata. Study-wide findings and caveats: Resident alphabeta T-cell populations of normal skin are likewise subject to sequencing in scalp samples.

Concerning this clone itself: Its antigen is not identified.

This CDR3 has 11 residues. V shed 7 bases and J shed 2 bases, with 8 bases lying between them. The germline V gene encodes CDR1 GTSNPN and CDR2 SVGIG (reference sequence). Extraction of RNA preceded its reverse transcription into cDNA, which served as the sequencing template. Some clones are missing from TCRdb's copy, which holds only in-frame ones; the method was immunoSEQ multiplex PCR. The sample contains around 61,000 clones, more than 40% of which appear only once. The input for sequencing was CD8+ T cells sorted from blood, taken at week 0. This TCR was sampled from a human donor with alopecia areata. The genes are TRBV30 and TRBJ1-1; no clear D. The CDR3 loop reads CASGGNTEAFF. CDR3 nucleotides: TGTGCCTCGGGTGGAAACACTGAAGCTTTCTTT.